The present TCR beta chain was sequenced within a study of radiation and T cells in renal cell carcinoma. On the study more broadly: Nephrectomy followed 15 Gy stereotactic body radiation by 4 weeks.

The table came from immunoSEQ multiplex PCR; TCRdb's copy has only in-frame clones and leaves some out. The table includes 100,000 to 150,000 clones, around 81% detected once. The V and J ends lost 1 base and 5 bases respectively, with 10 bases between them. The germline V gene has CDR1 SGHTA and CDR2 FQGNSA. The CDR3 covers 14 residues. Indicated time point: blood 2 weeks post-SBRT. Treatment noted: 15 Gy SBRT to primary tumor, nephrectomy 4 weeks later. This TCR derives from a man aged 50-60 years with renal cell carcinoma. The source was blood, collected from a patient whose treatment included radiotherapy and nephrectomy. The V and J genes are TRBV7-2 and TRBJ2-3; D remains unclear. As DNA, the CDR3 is TGTGCCAGCAGCTTAGTCTTCGGAAAAGATACGCAGTATTTT. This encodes CASSLVFGKDTQYF.